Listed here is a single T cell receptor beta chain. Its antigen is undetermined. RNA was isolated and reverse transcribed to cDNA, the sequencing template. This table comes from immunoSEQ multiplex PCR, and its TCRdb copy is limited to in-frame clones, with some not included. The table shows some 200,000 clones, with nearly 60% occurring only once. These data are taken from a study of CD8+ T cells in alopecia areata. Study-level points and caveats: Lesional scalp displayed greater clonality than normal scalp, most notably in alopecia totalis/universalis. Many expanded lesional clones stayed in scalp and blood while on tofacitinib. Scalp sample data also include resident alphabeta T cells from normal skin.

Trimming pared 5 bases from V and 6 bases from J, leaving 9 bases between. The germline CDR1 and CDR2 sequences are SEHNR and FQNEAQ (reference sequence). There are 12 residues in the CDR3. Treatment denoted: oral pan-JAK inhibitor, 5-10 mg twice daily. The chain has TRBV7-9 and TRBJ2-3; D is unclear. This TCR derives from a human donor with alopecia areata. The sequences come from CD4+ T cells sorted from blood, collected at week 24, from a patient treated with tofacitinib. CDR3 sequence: CASSRLVDTQYF. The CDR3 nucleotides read TGTGCCAGCAGCCGCCTTGTCGATACGCAGTATTTT.